This T cell receptor (beta chain) was identified during a study of low-dose radiotherapy and immunotherapy resistance in tumors. Study information: Aspirin 300 mg was given orally each day for four cycles from cycle 1 day 1.

With 10 bases clipped from V and 6 bases from J, the junction kept 20 bases outside the gene matches. The V gene's germline CDR1 is MRHNA and CDR2 SNTAGT. This CDR3 is 16 amino acids long. This clonotype was observed a handful of times. Time point specified: after trial treatment. Documented treatment: LDRT plus nivolumab, ipilimumab, low-dose cyclophosphamide and aspirin (RACIN trial). Gene-specific TRAV and TRBV primers were used for first-strand cDNA, covering alpha and beta chains. TCRs were put through 20 PCR cycles of amplification with Phusion. A constant-region primer and the V-primer adapter served as the primer pair. TCRdb re-called the reads through MiXCR, storing one row per CDR3 protein. The table has fewer than 110,000 distinct CDR3 sequences, less than 25% seen once.

The TCR sequence derives from a male donor with prostate cancer. The chain links TRBV6-4 to TRBJ1-2, with 7 bases fitting TRBD1. Sample: PBMCs, taken after low-dose radiotherapy plus immunotherapy. The CDR3, as DNA: TGTGCCACCTCCCGTTTACGCGACAGGGAGTTGAATGGCTACACCTTC. It translates to CATSRLRDRELNGYTF.